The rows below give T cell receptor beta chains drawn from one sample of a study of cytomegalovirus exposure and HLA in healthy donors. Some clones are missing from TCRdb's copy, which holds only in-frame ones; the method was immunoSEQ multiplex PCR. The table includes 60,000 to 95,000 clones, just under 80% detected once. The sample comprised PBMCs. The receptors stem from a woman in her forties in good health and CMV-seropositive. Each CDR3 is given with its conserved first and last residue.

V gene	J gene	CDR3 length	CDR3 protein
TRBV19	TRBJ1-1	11	CATIRDSEAFF
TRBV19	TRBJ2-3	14	CASSPQTSADTQYF
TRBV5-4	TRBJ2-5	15	CASSPGQGFRETQYF
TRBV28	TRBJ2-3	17	CASSLGTGLSRTDTQYF
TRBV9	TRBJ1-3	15	CASSVDPGSGNTIYF
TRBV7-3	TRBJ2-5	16	CASSLLGGGAFETQYF
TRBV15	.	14	CATSRDEGPYEQYF
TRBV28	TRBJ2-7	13	CASTALGPYEQYF
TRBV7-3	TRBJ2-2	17	CASSLRERTGLTGELFF
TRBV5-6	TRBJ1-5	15	CASSLAEKPHQPQHF
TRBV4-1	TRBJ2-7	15	CASSQVDSYLYEQYF
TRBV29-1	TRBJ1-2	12	CSAGDRNYGYTF
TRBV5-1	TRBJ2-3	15	CASSLGGGSTDTQYF
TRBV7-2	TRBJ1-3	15	CASSLAGAGSNTIYF
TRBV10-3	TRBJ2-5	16	CASTNVAGGNGETQYF
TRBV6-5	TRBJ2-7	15	CASSYSAGFSYEQYF
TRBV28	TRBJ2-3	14	CASSWDSRTDTQYF
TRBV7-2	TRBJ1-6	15	CASSPRSSYNSPLHF
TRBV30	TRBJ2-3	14	CAWSGSGGADTQYF
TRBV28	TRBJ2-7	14	CASSFSREHYEQYF
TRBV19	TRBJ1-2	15	CASRIGTELIYGYTF
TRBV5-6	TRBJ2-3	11	CASSFRDTQYF
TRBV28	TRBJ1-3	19	CASRPPGQWTGFSGNTIYF
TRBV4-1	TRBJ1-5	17	CASSRTGTPLSNQPQHF
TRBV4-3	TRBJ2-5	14	CASSQDRGSETQYF
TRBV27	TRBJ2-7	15	CASRSLGQESYEQYF
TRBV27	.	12	CASSSTAYEQYF
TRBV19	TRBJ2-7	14	CASSLGQVSYEQYF
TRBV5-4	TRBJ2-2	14	CASSLQGDVGELFF
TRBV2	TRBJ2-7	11	CASSGGGEQYF
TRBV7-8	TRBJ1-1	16	CASSFDMGQGNTEAFF
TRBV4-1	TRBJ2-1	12	CASSQGGGEQFF
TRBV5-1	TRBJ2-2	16	CASSPPGLVNAGELFF
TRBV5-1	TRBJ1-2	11	CASSGGYGYTF
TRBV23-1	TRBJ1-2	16	CASSRYRDRGTYGYTF
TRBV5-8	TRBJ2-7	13	CASSLFQTYEQYF
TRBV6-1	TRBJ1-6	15	CASSATGDNNSPLHF
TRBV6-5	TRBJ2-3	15	CASSPGSRGTDTQYF
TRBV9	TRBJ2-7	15	CASSVEVQGYGEQYF
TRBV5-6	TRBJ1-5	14	CASSLGRYNQPQHF
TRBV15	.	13	CATSIRGAYEQYF
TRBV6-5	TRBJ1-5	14	CASSWDRENQPQHF
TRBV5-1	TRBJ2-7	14	CASSSGQGEYEQYF
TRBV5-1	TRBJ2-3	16	CASSLGGFPSTDTQYF
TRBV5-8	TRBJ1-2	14	CASSLGDRTYGYTF
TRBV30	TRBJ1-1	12	CAWSQGTDEAFF
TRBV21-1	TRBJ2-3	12	CAFQVPPDTQYF
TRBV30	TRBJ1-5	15	CAWSGGVSGNQPQHF
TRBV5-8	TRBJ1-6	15	CASSPTGLYNSPLHF
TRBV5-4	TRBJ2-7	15	CASSPLAGGPYEQYF
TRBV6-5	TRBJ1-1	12	CASSYRGAEAFF
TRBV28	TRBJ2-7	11	CASSLSREQYF
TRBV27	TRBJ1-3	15	CASSQGTGHRNTIYF
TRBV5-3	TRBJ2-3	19	CARSLGLAGRISSTDTQYF
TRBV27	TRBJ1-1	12	CASRGRGTEAFF